This T cell receptor (beta chain) was profiled in a study of cytomegalovirus exposure and HLA in healthy donors. Per the germline V gene, CDR1 is MNHNS and CDR2 is SASEGT. The CDR3 length is 14 residues. The ends were cut back, 8 bases at V and 8 bases at J, with 19 bases in the middle. PCR used 60 Vbeta primers and 13 Jbeta primers. Clones were read by immunoSEQ multiplex PCR, and TCRdb kept only the in-frame ones, dropping some. The sample has a few hundred thousand clones, 83% seen once. This sequence originates from a girl aged 5 to 17 in good health and CMV-seronegative. The chain uses TRBV6-1 and TRBJ1-5; D is possibly TRBD1 (5 bases). What was sequenced was PBMCs. This chain's CDR3 is CASLPQGGREPQHF. In nucleotides, the CDR3 is TGTGCCAGCCTCCCCCAAGGCGGCAGGGAGCCCCAGCATTTT.